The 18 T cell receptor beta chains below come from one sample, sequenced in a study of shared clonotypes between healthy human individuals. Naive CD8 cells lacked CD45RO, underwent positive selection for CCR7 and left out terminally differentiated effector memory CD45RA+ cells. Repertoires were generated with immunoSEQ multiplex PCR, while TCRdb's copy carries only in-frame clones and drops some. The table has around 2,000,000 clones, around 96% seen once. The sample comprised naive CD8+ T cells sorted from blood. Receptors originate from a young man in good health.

The CDR3 nucleotides read TGTGCCAGCAGTTTAGCCCGGACAGGGGTATCCAATCAGCCCCAGCATTTT. Encoded protein: CASSLARTGVSNQPQHF. The V gene is TRBV28, the J gene TRBJ1-5; TRBD1 matches at 9 bases. Germline values: CDR1 MDHEN, CDR2 SYDVKM. CDR3 length: 17 residues. V shed 2 bases, J shed 3 bases, and the junction held 8 bases outside the gene matches.

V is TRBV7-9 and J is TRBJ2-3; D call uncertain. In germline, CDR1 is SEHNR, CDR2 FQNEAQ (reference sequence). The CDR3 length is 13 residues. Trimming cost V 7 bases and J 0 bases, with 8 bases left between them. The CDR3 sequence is CASIAASTDTQYF. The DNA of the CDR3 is TGTGCCAGCATTGCAGCTAGCACAGATACGCAGTATTTT.

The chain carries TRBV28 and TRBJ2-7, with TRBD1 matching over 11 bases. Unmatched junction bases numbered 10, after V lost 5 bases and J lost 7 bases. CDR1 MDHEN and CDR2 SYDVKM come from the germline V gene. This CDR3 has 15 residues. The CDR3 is CASSRGGQGAWEQYF. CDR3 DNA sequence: TGTGCCAGCAGTAGGGGAGGACAGGGGGCGTGGGAGCAGTACTTC. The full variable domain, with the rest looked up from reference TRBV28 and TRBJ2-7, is DVKVTQSSRYLVKRTGEKVFLECVQDMDHENMFWYRQDPGLGLRLIYFSYDVKMKEKGDIPEGYSVSREKKERFSLILESASTNQTSMYLCASSRGGQGAWEQYFGPGTRLTVT.

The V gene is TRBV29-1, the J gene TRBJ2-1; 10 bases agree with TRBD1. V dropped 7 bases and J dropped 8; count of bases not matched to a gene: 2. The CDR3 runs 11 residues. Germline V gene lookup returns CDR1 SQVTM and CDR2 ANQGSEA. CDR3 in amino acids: CSDGTGDEQFF. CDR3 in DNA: TGCAGCGACGGGACAGGGGATGAGCAGTTCTTC.

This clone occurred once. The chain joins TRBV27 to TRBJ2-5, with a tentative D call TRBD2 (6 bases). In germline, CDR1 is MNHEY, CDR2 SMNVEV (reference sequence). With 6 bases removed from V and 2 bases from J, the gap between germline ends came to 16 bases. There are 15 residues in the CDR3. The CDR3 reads CASSPGSTWQETQYF. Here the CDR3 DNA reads TGTGCCAGCAGCCCCGGGAGTACCTGGCAAGAGACCCAGTACTTC.

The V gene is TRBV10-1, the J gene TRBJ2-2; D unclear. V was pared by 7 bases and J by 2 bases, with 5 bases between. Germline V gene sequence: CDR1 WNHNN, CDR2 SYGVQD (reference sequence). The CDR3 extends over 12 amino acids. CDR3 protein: CASNENTGELFF. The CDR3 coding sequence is TGCGCCAGCAACGAAAACACCGGGGAGCTGTTTTTT.

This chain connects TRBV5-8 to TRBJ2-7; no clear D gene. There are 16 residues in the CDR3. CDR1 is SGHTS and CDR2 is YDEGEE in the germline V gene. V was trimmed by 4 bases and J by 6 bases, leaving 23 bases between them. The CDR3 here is CASSRPARQAKPEQYF. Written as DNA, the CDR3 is TGTGCCAGCAGCCGACCGGCGAGGCAGGCTAAGCCCGAGCAGTACTTC.

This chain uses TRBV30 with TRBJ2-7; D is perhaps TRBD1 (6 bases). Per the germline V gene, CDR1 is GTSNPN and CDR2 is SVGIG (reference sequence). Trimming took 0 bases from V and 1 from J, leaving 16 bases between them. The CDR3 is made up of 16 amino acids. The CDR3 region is CAWSVPKTGRSYEQYF. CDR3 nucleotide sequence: TGTGCCTGGAGTGTCCCTAAGACAGGACGTTCCTACGAGCAGTACTTC.

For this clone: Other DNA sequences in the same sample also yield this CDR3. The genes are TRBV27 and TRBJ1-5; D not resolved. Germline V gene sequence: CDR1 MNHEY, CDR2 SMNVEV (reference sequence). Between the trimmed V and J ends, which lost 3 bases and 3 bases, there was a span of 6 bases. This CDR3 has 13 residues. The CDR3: CASSFGLNQPQHF. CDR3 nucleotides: TGTGCCAGCAGTTTTGGGCTCAATCAGCCCCAGCATTTT.

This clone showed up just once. The CDR3 nucleotides read TGTGCCAGCAGTTACTCAGGTGGGGAACCCCAGCATTTT. This translates into CASSYSGGEPQHF. The chain is built from TRBV6-5 and TRBJ1-5; unclear D gene. Germline V CDR1 and CDR2: MNHEY, SVGAGI. Trimming removed 0 bases at V and 10 bases at J, with 10 bases between. The CDR3 consists of 13 residues.

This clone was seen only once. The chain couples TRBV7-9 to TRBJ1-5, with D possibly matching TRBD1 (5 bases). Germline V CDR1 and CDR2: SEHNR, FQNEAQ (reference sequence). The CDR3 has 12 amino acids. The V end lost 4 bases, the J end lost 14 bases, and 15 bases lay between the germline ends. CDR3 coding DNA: TGTGCCAGCAGCTCGCCGGGGCCCGGAGAGCATTTT. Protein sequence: CASSSPGPGEHF.

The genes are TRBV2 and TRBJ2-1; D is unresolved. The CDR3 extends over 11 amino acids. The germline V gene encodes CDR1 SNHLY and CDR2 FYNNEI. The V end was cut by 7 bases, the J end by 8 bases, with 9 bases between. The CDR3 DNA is TGTGCCAGCACGCTCCCCGATGAGCAGTTCTTC. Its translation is CASTLPDEQFF.

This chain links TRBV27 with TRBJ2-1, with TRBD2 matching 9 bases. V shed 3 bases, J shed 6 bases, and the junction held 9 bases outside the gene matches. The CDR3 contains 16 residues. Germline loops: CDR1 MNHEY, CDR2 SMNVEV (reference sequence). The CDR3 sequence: CASSLSTSGFLNEQFF. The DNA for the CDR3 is TGTGCCAGCAGTTTGTCCACTAGCGGGTTTCTCAATGAGCAGTTCTTC.

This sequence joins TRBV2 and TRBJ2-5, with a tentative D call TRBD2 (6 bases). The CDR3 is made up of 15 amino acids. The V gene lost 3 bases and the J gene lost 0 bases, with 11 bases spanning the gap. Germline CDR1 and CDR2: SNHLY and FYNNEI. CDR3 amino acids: CASSESGRYQETQYF. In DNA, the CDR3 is TGTGCCAGCAGTGAGTCAGGGAGGTACCAAGAGACCCAGTACTTC.

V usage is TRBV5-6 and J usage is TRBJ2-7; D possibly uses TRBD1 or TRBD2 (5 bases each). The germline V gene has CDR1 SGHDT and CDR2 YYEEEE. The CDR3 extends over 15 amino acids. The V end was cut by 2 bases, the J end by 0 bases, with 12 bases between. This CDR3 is CASSFLPGSSYEQYF. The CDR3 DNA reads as TGTGCCAGCAGCTTCCTGCCAGGGAGCTCCTACGAGCAGTACTTC.

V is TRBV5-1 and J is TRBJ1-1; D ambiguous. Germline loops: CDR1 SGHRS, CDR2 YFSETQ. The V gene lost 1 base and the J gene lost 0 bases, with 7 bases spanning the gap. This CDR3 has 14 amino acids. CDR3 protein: CASSLTDMNTEAFF. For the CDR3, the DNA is TGCGCCAGCAGCTTGACAGATATGAACACTGAAGCTTTCTTT.

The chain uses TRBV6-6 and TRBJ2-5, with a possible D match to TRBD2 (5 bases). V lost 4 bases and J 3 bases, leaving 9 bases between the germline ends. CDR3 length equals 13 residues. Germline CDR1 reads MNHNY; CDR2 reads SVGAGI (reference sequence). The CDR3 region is CASSSLLEETQYF. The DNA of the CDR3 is TGTGCCAGCAGTTCTCTACTAGAAGAGACCCAGTACTTC.

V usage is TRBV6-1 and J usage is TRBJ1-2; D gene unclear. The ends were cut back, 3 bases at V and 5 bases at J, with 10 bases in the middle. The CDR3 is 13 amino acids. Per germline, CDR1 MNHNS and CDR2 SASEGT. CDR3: CASSESGFYGYTF. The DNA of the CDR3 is TGTGCCAGCAGTGAGTCAGGATTTTATGGCTACACCTTC.